The 9 T cell receptor beta chains in this list originate from one sample, sequenced in a study of cytomegalovirus exposure and HLA in healthy donors. In the PCR, 60 Vbeta and 13 Jbeta primers were used. Using immunoSEQ multiplex PCR, the repertoire was profiled, and TCRdb retains in-frame clones only, with some absent. The sample yields roughly 72,000 clones, of which the top ten take up less than 5%. Sequencing input: PBMCs. The receptors here all came from a man aged 18 to 29 in good health and CMV-seropositive.

This chain connects TRBV28 to TRBJ1-3; D is perhaps TRBD1 (6 bases). Germline V gene data show CDR1 as MDHEN and CDR2 as SYDVKM. This CDR3 region has 13 residues. Trimming took off 3 bases at V and 5 bases at J, with 8 bases between the two ends. CDR3 loop: CASSFGQRNTIYF. The DNA for the CDR3 is TGTGCCAGCAGTTTTGGACAGAGAAACACCATATATTTT.

The rearrangement links TRBV27 to TRBJ2-7, with D possibly being TRBD2 (6 bases). The germline CDR1 and CDR2 sequences are MNHEY and SMNVEV (reference sequence). The length of the CDR3 is 16 residues. The V and J ends lost 8 bases and 3 bases respectively, with 23 bases between them. This CDR3 reads CASGLGPPSAGYEQYF. DNA for the CDR3: TGTGCCAGCGGTCTCGGACCGCCTAGCGCGGGCTACGAGCAGTACTTC.

The chain links TRBV29-1 to TRBJ2-7, with 9 bases aligning to TRBD1. The V gene's germline CDR1 is SQVTM and CDR2 ANQGSEA. J was trimmed by 4 bases and V by 2 bases; bases with no gene match: 9. The CDR3 runs 15 residues. The CDR3 is CSVESWDREGYEQYF. DNA of the CDR3: TGCAGCGTTGAAAGTTGGGACAGGGAAGGGTACGAGCAGTACTTC.

The chain couples TRBV6-5 to TRBJ2-2, with 12 nucleotides matching TRBD2. Germline V gene sequence: CDR1 MNHEY, CDR2 SVGAGI. The V segment lost 0 bases and the J segment 4 bases; nucleotides outside the gene matches: 0. CDR3 length equals 16 residues. The CDR3 loop reads CASSYSTSGSTGELFF. The CDR3 bases are TGTGCCAGCAGTTACTCGACTAGCGGGAGCACCGGGGAGCTGTTTTTT.

This rearrangement joins TRBV5-1 to TRBJ2-1; 13 positions agree with TRBD2. Germline CDR1 is SGHRS and CDR2 is YFSETQ. There are 16 residues in the CDR3. The V gene end was trimmed by 5 bases and the J gene end by 5 bases; junction bases not matched to a gene: 7. CDR3 amino acids: CASRGLAGVRDNEQFF. CDR3 nucleotides: TGCGCCAGCAGAGGACTAGCGGGAGTAAGGGACAATGAGCAGTTCTTC.

The chain employs TRBV11-2 and TRBJ2-6; D not certain. The ends were cut back, 2 bases at V and 0 bases at J, with 8 bases in the middle. The length of the CDR3 is 16 residues. Per the germline V gene, CDR1 is SGHAT and CDR2 is FQNNGV. The CDR3 DNA is TGTGCCAGCAGCTTAAAGCGCCGCTCTGGGGCCAACGTCCTGACTTTC. Protein sequence: CASSLKRRSGANVLTF.

This rearrangement joins TRBV5-1 to TRBJ2-7, with D hard to call. Germline-derived CDR1 and CDR2 are SGHRS and YFSETQ. The CDR3 sequence is 12 residues long. The ends were cut back, 3 bases at V and 0 bases at J, with 4 bases in the middle. CDR3 residues: CASSYSSYEQYF. CDR3 in DNA: TGCGCCAGCAGCTACAGCTCCTACGAGCAGTACTTC.

The chain has TRBV30 and TRBJ1-2, with TRBD1 as a possible D gene (5 bases). In germline, CDR1 is GTSNPN, CDR2 SVGIG (reference sequence). The CDR3 extends over 13 amino acids. Between the trimmed V and J ends, which lost 4 bases and 5 bases, there was a span of 14 bases. The CDR3 nucleotides are TGTGCCTGGATAATTGGGACTCCATATGGCTACACCTTC. It encodes CAWIIGTPYGYTF.

The chain is built from TRBV2 and TRBJ1-2, with 9 bases matching TRBD1. J gave up 7 bases and V 1 base, and 4 bases lay outside the gene matches. Per germline, CDR1 SNHLY and CDR2 FYNNEI. The CDR3 totals 14 residues. The CDR3 DNA follows: TGTGCCAGCAGTGAAGTGATACAGGGGGCTGGCTACACCTTC. Amino acid sequence: CASSEVIQGAGYTF.